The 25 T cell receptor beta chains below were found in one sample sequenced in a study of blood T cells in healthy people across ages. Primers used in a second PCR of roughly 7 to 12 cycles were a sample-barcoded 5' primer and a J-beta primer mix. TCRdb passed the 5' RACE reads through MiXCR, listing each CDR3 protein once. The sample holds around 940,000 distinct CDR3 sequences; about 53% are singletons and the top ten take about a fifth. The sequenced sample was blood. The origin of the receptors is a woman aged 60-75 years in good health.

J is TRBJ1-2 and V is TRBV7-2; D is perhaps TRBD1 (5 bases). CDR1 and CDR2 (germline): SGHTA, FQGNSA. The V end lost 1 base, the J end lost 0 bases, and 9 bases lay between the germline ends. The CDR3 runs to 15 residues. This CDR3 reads CASSLEGRTNYGYTF. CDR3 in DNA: TGTGCCAGCAGCTTAGAGGGGAGGACTAACTATGGCTACACCTTC. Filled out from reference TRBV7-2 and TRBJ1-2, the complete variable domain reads GAGVSQSPSNKVTEKGKDVELRCDPISGHTALYWYRQSLGQGLEFLIYFQGNSAPDKSGLPSDRFSAERTGGSVSTLTIQRTQQEDSAVYLCASSLEGRTNYGYTFGSGTRLTVV.

The CDR3 DNA follows: TGTGCCATCAGTGAGCCGACCGGGACAGGGTCTAACGAGCAGTACTTC. Translating gives CAISEPTGTGSNEQYF. V is TRBV10-3 and J is TRBJ2-7; 9 nucleotides match TRBD1. The CDR3 runs 16 residues. The V segment lost 2 bases and the J segment 5 bases; nucleotides outside the gene matches: 10. Germline loops: CDR1 ENHRY, CDR2 SYGVKD.

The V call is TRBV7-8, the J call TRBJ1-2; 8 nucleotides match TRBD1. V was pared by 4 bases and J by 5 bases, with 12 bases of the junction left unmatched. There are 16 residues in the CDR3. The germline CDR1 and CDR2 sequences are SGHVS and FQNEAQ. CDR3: CASSSDTGTGRYGYTF. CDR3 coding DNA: TGTGCCAGCAGCTCAGATACCGGGACAGGTCGATATGGCTACACCTTC. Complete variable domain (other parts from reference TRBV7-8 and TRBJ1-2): GAGVSQSPRYKVAKRGQDVALRCDPISGHVSLFWYQQALGQGPEFLTYFQNEAQLDKSGLPSDRFFAERPEGSVSTLKIQRTQQEDSAVYLCASSSDTGTGRYGYTFGSGTRLTVV.

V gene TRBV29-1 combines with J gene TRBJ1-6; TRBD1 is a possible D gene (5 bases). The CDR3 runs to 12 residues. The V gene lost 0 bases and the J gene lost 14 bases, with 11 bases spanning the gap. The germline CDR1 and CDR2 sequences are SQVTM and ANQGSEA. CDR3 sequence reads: CSVEDHRGALHF. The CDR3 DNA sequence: TGCAGCGTTGAAGATCATAGGGGAGCCCTCCACTTT. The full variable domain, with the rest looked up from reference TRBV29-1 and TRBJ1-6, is SAVISQKPSRDICQRGTSLTIQCQVDSQVTMMFWYRQQPGQSLTLIATANQGSEATYESGFVIDKFPISRPNLTFSTLTVSNMSPEDSSIYLCSVEDHRGALHFGNGTRLTVT.

The CDR3 DNA reads as TGTGCCAGCAGCCTTGGACTAGCGGGTGATGATACGCAGTATTTT. Amino acids: CASSLGLAGDDTQYF. This chain uses TRBV11-3 with TRBJ2-3; the match to TRBD2 covers 11 bases. The junction had 7 bases not matched to a gene; V was cut back by 5 bases and J by 6 bases. Looked up from germline, CDR1 is SGHNT and CDR2 is YENEEA. This CDR3 region has 15 residues.

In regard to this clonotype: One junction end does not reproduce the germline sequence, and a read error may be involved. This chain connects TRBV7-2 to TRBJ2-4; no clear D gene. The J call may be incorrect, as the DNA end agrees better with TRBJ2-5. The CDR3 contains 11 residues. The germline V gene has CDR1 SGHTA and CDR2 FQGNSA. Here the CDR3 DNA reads TGTGCCAGCGGCTTAAGGGAGACCCAGTACTTC. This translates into CASGLRETQYF.

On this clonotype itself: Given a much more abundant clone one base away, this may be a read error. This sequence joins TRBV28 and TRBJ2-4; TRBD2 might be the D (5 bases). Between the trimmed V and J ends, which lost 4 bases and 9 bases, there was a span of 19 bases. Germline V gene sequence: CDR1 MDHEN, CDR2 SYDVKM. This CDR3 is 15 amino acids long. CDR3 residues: CASSSPEVARSIQYF. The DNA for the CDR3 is TGTGCCAGCAGTTCCCCCGAGGTAGCGAGAAGCATTCAGTACTTC.

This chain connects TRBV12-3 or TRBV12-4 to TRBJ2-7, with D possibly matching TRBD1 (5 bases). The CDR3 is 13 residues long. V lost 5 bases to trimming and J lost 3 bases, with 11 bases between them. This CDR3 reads CASSQTVIYEQYF. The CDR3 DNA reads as TGTGCCAGCAGTCAGACAGTGATCTACGAGCAGTACTTC.

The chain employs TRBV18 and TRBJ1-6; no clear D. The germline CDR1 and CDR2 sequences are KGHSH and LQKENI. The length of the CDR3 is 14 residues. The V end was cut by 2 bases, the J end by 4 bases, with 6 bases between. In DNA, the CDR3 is TGTGCCAGCTCACCATCGCTATATAATTCACCCCTCCACTTT. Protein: CASSPSLYNSPLHF.

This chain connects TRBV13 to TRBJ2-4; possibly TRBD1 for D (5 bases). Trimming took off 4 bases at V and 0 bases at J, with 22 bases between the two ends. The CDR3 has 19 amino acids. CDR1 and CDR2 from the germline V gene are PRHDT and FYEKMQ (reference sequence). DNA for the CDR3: TGTGCCAGCAGCTCACTGAAATCTTCAGGTGGGGCAGCCAAAAACATTCAGTACTTC. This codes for CASSSLKSSGGAAKNIQYF.

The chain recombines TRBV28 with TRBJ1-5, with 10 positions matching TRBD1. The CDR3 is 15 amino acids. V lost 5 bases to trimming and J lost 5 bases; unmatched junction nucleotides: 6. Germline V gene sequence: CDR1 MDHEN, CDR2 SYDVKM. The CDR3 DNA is TGTGCCAGCAGTACGGGACAGGGGTCTTATCAGCCCCAGCATTTT. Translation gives CASSTGQGSYQPQHF.

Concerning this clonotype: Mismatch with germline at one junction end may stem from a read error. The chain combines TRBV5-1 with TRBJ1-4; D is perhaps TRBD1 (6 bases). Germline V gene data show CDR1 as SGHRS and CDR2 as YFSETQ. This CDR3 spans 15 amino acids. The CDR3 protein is CASRPAGGANGKLFF. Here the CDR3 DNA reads TGCGCCAGCAGACCAGCGGGGGGGGCTAATGGAAAACTGTTTTTT.

CDR3 residues: CASRTVTSGGTDTQYF. The CDR3, as DNA: TGTGCCAGCAGGACCGTGACTAGCGGGGGCACAGATACGCAGTATTTT. The V and J genes are TRBV28 and TRBJ2-3, with 11 bases fitting TRBD2. After removal of 6 bases from V and 1 base from J, the junction contained 6 bases not matched to a gene. Germline lookup yields CDR1 MDHEN and CDR2 SYDVKM. CDR3 length equals 16 residues.

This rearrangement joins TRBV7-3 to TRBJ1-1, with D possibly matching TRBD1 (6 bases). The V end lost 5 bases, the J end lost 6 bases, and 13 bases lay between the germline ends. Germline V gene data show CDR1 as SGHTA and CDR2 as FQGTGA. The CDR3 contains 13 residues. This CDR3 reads CASSRQDRAEAFF. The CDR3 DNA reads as TGTGCCAGCAGCCGACAGGATAGGGCTGAAGCTTTCTTT.

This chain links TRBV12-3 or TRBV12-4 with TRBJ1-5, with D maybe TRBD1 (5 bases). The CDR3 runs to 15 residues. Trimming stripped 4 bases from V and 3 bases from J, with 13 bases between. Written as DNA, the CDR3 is TGTGCCAGCAGTTCAACAGGAGCCCTCAATCAGCCCCAGCATTTT. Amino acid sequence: CASSSTGALNQPQHF.

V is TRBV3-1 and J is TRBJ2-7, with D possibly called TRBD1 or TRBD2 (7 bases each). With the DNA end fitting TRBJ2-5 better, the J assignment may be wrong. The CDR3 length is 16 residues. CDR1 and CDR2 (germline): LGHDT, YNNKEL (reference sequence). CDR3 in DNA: TGTGCCAGTAGCGATCCCTTGACAGGGAGGGGAGAGACCCAGTACTTC. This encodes CASSDPLTGRGETQYF.

The CDR3 DNA sequence: TGTGCCAGCAGCGCTCAACTTGGTGGCTACACCTTC. Its protein is CASSAQLGGYTF. The rearrangement uses TRBV9 and TRBJ1-2; no firm D call. This CDR3 is built from 12 residues. CDR1 SGDLS and CDR2 YYNGEE come from the germline V gene. V was cut by 3 bases and J by 7 bases, with 10 bases left in between.

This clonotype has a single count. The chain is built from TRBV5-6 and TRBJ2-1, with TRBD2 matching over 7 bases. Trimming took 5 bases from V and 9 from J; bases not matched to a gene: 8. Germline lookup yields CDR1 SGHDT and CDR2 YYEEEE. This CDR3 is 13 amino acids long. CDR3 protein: CASSWTSPSEQFF. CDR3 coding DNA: TGTGCCAGCAGTTGGACTAGTCCGTCTGAGCAGTTCTTC.

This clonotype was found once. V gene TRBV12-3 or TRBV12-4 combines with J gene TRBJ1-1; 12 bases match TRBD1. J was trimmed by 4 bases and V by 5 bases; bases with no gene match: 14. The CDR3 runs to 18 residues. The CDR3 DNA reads TGTGCCAGCAGTCCGCGGGGACAGGGGGCGGATGGGAGCACTGAAGCTTTCTTT. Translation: CASSPRGQGADGSTEAFF.

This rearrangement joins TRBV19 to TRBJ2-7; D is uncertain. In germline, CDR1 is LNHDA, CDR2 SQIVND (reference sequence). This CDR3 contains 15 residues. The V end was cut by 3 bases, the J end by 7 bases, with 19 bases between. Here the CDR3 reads CASSIGPLEHNEQYF. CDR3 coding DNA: TGTGCCAGTAGTATTGGGCCCTTAGAACACAATGAGCAGTACTTC.

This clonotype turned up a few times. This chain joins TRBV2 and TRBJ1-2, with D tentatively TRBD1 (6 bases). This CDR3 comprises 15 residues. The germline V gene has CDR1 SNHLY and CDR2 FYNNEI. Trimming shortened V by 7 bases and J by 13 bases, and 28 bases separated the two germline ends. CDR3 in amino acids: CASIPGGSVRGECTF. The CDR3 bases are TGTGCCAGCATCCCGGGAGGGTCGGTCAGGGGAGAGTGCACCTTC.

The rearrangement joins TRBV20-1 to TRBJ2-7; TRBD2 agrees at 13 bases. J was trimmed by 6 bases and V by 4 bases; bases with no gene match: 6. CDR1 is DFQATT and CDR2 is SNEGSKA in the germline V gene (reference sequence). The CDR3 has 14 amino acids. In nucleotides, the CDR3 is TGCAGTGCTACGGGGACTAGCGGGATATCCGAGCAGTACTTC. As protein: CSATGTSGISEQYF.

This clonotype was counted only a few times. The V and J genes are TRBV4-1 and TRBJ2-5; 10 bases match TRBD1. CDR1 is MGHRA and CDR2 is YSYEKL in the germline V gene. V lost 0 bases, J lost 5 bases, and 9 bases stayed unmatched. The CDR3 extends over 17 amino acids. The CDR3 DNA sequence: TGCGCCAGCAGCCAAGATACCGACAGGGGGCTTGTGGAGACCCAGTACTTC. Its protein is CASSQDTDRGLVETQYF.

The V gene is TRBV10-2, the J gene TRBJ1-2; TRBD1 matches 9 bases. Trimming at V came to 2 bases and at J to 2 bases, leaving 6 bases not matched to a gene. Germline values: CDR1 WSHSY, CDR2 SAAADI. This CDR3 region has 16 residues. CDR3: CASSELGQGRNYGYTF. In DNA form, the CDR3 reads TGCGCCAGCAGTGAGCTTGGACAGGGGCGAAACTATGGCTACACCTTC.

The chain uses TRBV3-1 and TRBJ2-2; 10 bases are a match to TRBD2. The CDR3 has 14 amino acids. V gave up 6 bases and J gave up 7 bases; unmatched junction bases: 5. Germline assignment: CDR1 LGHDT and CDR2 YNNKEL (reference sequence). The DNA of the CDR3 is TGTGCCAGCAGTGCTAGCGGGAGATTCGGGGAGCTGTTTTTT. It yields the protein CASSASGRFGELFF.